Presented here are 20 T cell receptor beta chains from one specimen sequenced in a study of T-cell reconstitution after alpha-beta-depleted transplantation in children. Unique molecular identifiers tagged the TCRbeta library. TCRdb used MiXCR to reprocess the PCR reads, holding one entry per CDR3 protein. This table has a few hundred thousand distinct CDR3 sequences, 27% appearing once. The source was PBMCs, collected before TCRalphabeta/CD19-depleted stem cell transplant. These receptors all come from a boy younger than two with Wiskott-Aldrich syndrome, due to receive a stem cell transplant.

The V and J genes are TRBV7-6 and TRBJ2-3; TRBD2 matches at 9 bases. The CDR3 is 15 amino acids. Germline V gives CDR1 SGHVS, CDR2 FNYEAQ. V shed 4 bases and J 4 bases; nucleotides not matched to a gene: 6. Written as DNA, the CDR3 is TGTGCCAGCAGCTCCTTAGCGGGAGAAGCAGATACGCAGTATTTT. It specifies CASSSLAGEADTQYF.

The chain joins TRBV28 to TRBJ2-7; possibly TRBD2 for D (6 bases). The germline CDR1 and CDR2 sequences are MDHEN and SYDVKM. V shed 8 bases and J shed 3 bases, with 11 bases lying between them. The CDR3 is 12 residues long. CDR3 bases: TGTGCCAGCGGCGAGCGGGTCTACGAGCAGTACTTC. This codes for CASGERVYEQYF.

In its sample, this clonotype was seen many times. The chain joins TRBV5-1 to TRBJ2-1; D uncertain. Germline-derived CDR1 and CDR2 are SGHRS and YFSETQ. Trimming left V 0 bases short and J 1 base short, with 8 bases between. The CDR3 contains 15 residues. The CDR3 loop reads CASSLDGPSYNEQFF. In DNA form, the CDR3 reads TGCGCCAGCAGCTTGGATGGACCGTCCTACAATGAGCAGTTCTTC.

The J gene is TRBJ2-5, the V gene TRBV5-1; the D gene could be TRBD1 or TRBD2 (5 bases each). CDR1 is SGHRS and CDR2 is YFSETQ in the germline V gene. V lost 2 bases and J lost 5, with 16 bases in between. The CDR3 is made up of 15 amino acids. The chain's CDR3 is CASSLGDRSGETQYF. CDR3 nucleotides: TGCGCCAGCAGCTTAGGCGACAGATCGGGGGAGACCCAGTACTTC.

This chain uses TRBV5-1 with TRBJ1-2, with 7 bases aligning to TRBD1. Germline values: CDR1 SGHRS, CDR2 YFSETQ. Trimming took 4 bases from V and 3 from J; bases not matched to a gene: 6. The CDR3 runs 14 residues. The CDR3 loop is CASSTGQAYYGYTF. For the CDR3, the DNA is TGCGCCAGCAGCACCGGACAGGCGTACTATGGCTACACCTTC.

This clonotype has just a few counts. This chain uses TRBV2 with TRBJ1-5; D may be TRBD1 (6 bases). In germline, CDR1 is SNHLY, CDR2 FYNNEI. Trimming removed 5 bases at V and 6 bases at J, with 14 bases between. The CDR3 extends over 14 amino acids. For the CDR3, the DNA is TGTGCCAGCAGTAAGGAGGGGGGGGGTCAGCCCCAGCATTTT. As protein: CASSKEGGGQPQHF.

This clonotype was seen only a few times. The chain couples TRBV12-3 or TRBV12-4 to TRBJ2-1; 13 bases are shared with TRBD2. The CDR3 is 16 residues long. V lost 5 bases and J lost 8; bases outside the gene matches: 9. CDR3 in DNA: TGTGCCAGCAGTCTCCCGGGACTAGCGGGGATCTATGAGCAGTTCTTC. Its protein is CASSLPGLAGIYEQFF.

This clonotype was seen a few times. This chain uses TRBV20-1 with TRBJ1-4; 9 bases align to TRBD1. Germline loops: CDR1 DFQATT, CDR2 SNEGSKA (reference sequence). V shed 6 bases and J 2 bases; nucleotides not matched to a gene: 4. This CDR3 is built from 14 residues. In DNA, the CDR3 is TGCAGTGCCCGGGACAGGGTGACTAATGAAAAACTGTTTTTT. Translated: CSARDRVTNEKLFF.

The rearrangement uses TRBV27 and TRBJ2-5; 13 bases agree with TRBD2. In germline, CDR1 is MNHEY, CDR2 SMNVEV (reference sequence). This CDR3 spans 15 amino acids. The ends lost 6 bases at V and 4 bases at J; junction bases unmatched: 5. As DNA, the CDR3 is TGTGCCAGCAGCGGACTAGCGGGAGTGGGAGAGACCCAGTACTTC. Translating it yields CASSGLAGVGETQYF.

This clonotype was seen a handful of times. CDR3 nucleotides: TGTGCCAGCAGCTCCCTCGGGCCCGACAGGGAGAGTTACAATGAGCAGTTCTTC. Translating it yields CASSSLGPDRESYNEQFF. This chain links TRBV7-1 with TRBJ2-1; the match to TRBD1 covers 7 bases. TRBV7-1 belongs to the ORF category, with a function that is uncertain. V shed 3 bases, J shed 4 bases, and the junction held 15 bases outside the gene matches. The CDR3 has 18 amino acids.

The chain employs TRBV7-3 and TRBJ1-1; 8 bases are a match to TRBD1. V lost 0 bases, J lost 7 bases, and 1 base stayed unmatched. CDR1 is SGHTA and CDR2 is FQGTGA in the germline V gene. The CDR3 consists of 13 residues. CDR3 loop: CASSLTTGGEAFF. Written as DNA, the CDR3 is TGTGCCAGCAGCTTAACAACAGGGGGTGAAGCTTTCTTT.

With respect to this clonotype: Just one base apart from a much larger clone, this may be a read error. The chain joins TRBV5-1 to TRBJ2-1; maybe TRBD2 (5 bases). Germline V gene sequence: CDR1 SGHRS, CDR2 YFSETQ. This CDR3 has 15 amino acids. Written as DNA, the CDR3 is TGCGCCAGCAGCTTTGGGCTAGCCTCCTCCAATGAGCAGTTCTTC. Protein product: CASSFGLASSNEQFF.

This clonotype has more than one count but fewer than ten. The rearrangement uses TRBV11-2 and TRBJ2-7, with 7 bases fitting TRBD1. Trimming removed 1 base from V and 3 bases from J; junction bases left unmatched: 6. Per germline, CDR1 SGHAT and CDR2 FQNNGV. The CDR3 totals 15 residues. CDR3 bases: TGTGCCAGCAGCTTAGTTTCCTCAGGGGGCTACGAGCAGTACTTC. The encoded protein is CASSLVSSGGYEQYF.

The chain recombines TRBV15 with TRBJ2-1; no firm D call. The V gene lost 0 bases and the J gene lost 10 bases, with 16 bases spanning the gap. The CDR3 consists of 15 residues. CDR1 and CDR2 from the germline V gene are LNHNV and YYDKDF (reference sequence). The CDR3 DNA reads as TGTGCCACCAGCAGAGATATCACTACCGGTGTGGAGCAGTTCTTC. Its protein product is CATSRDITTGVEQFF.

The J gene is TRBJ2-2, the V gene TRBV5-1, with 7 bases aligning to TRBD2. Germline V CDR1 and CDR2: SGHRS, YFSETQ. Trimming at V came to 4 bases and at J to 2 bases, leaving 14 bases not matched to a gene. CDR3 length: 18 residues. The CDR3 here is CASSPLAGGRANTGELFF. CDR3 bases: TGCGCCAGCAGCCCATTAGCGGGTGGTAGAGCAAACACCGGGGAGCTGTTTTTT.

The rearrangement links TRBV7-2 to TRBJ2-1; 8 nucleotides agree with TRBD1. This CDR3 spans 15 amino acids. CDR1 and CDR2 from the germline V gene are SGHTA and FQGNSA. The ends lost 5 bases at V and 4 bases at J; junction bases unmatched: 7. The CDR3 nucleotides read TGTGCCAGCAGCGGAACCCGGGACAGGTACAATGAGCAGTTCTTC. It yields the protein CASSGTRDRYNEQFF.

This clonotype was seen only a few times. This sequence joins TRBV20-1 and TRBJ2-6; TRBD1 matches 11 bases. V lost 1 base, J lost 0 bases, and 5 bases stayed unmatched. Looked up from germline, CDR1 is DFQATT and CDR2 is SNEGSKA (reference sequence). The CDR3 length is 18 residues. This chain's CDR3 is CSARARDRGFSGANVLTF. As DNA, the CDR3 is TGCAGTGCTAGAGCCCGGGACAGGGGGTTCTCTGGGGCCAACGTCCTGACTTTC.

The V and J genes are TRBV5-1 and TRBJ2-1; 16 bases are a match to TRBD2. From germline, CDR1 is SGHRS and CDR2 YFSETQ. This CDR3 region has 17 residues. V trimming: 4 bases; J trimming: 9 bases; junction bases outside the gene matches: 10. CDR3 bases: TGCGCCAGCAGCGCCATCGGGACTAGCGGGAGGGCAGGTGAGCAGTTCTTC. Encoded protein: CASSAIGTSGRAGEQFF.

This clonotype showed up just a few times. The CDR3 reads CATSRVAGLGDTQYF. DNA for the CDR3: TGTGCCACCAGCAGAGTTGCGGGATTGGGAGATACGCAGTATTTT. The chain has TRBV15 and TRBJ2-3; D might be TRBD2 (6 bases). V was pared by 1 base and J by 5 bases, with 13 bases between. The CDR3 consists of 15 residues. Germline CDR1 LNHNV, CDR2 YYDKDF (reference sequence).

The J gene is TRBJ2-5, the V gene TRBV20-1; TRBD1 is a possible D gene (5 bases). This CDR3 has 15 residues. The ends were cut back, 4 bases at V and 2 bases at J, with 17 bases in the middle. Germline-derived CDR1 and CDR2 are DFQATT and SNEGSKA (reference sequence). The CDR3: CSAKRVGRRQETQYF. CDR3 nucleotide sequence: TGCAGTGCTAAAAGAGTGGGGCGCCGGCAAGAGACCCAGTACTTC.